The rows below give T cell receptor beta chains drawn from one sample of a study of post-analysis software for immune sequencing data. TCRdb re-analysed the PCR reads in MiXCR, keeping a single row per CDR3 protein. The profile covers roughly 200,000 distinct CDR3 sequences, with around 29% appearing a single time and roughly 3.5% taken by the ten largest. The specimen sequenced was blood. The source is a girl aged 2-17 years with multiple sclerosis. CDR3s include the opening cysteine and the closing phenylalanine or tryptophan. The D gene is left open where the match is weak. For some rows the clone size is stated as once, few or many, or as a class when expanded; others skip it.

CDR3aa: CSASRPKNPTQYF; CDR3nt: TGCAGTGCTAGCCGGCCGAAGAACCCGACCCAGTACTTC; d_gene: NA; v_gene: TRBV20-1; j_gene: TRBJ2-5; len: 13; abundance: NA
CDR3aa: CASSYSKRGQVGGYTF; CDR3nt: TGTGCCAGCAGTTACTCGAAGAGGGGGCAAGTAGGTGGCTACACCTTC; d_gene: TRBD1; v_gene: TRBV6-2/TRBV6-3; j_gene: TRBJ1-2; len: 16; abundance: few
CDR3aa: CASSSGQEGFYNEQFF; CDR3nt: TGCGCCAGCAGCTCCGGACAGGAAGGTTTCTACAATGAGCAGTTCTTC; d_gene: TRBD1; v_gene: TRBV5-1; j_gene: TRBJ2-1; len: 16; abundance: NA
CDR3aa: CAISEGRGGEKLFF; CDR3nt: TGTGCCATCAGTGAGGGCAGGGGAGGTGAAAAACTGTTTTTT; d_gene: NA; v_gene: TRBV10-3; j_gene: TRBJ1-4; len: 14; abundance: NA
CDR3aa: CASSLDGRSYEQFF; CDR3nt: TGCGCCAGCAGCTTGGACGGGAGGTCCTACGAGCAGTTCTTC; d_gene: TRBD2; v_gene: TRBV5-1; j_gene: TRBJ2-1; len: 14; abundance: NA
CDR3aa: CASSQDPRFTDTQYF; CDR3nt: TGTGCCAGCAGCCAAGATCCCAGATTTACAGATACGCAGTATTTT; d_gene: NA; v_gene: TRBV3-1; j_gene: TRBJ2-3; len: 15; abundance: many
CDR3aa: CAISGSGGLHPDLKKETQYF; CDR3nt: TGTGCCATCTCGGGGAGCGGGGGTTTGCACCCAGACTTAAAAAAAGAGACCCAGTACTTC; d_gene: TRBD2; v_gene: TRBV10-3; j_gene: TRBJ2-5; len: 20; abundance: NA
CDR3aa: CASSRTSGGNNEQYF; CDR3nt: TGTGCCAGCAGTAGAACTAGCGGGGGAAACAATGAGCAGTACTTC; d_gene: TRBD2; v_gene: TRBV7-3; j_gene: TRBJ2-7; len: 15; abundance: few
CDR3aa: CSANPGLDADTQYF; CDR3nt: TGCAGTGCCAATCCGGGACTAGACGCAGATACGCAGTATTTT; d_gene: TRBD2; v_gene: TRBV20-1; j_gene: TRBJ2-3; len: 14; abundance: many
CDR3aa: CAISARLGGADTQYF; CDR3nt: TGTGCCATCAGTGCCCGACTGGGGGGCGCAGATACGCAGTATTTT; d_gene: NA; v_gene: TRBV10-3; j_gene: TRBJ2-3; len: 15; abundance: NA
CDR3aa: CASSTGQQATNEKLFF; CDR3nt: TGTGCCAGCTCAACCGGACAGCAAGCAACTAATGAAAAACTGTTTTTT; d_gene: NA; v_gene: TRBV18; j_gene: TRBJ1-4; len: 16; abundance: NA
CDR3aa: CAISGPDSTANTGELFF; CDR3nt: TGTGCCATCAGTGGTCCCGACAGCACCGCGAACACCGGGGAGCTGTTTTTT; d_gene: NA; v_gene: TRBV10-3; j_gene: TRBJ2-2; len: 17; abundance: few
CDR3aa: CASSQRRGLSGYTF; CDR3nt: TGTGCCAGCAGCCAACGACGCGGACTCTCGGGCTACACCTTC; d_gene: NA; v_gene: TRBV3-1; j_gene: TRBJ1-2; len: 14; abundance: many
CDR3aa: CAIWTANTEAFF; CDR3nt: TGTGCCATCTGGACAGCCAACACTGAAGCTTTCTTT; d_gene: NA; v_gene: TRBV6-1; j_gene: TRBJ1-1; len: 12; abundance: NA
CDR3aa: CASSQVPAYYEQYF; CDR3nt: TGCGCCAGCAGCCAAGTACCAGCCTACTACGAGCAGTACTTC; d_gene: NA; v_gene: TRBV4-1; j_gene: TRBJ2-7; len: 14; abundance: many
CDR3aa: CSGGPKNNEQFF; CDR3nt: TGCAGCGGCGGGCCCAAGAACAATGAGCAGTTCTTC; d_gene: NA; v_gene: TRBV29-1; j_gene: TRBJ2-1; len: 12; abundance: many